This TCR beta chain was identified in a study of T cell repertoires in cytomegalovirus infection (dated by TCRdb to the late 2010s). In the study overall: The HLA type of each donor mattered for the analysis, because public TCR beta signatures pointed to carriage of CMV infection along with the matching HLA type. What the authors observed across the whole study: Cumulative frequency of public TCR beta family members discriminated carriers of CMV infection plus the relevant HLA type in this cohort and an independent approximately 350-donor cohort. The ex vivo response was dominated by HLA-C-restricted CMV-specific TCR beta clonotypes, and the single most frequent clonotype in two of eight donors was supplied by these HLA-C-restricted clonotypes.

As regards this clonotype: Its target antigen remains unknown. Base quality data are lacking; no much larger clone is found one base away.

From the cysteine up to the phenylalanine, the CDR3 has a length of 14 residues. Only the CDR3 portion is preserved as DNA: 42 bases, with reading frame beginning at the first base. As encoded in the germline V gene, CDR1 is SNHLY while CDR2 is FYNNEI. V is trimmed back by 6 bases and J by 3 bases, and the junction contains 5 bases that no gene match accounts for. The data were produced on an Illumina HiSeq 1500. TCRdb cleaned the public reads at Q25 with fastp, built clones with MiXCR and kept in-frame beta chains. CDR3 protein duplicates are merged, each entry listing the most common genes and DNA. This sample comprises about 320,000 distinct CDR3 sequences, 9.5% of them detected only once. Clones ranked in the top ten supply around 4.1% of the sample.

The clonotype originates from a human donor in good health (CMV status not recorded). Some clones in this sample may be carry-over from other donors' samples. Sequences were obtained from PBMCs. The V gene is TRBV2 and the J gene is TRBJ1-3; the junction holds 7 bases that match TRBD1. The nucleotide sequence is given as TGTGCCAGCAGATTGACAGGGAGTGGAAACACCATATATTTT. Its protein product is CASRLTGSGNTIYF.